The clone carrying this T cell receptor (beta chain) was observed once. Its target is unknown. Additional autoimmune diseases, uncontrolled infections, pregnancy or lactation disqualified patients. This sample was taken from a study of Graves' ophthalmopathy and Graves' hyperthyroidism. General study points: Most clonotypes expanded in thyroid above 0.001 frequency were present in blood too.

The CDR3 loop spans 15 amino acids. Trimming removed 4 bases from V and 3 bases from J, with 16 bases in between. CDR1 is SGHKS and CDR2 is YYEKEE in the germline V gene (reference sequence). Amplification of TCR beta CDR3 regions used RNA transcripts. HTBI primers were used in a first-round RT-PCR, which preceded a second-round multiplex PCR. TCRdb re-called the multiplex PCR reads through MiXCR, storing one row per CDR3 protein. The top ten hold over 8.5% of the sample, which has around 1.1 million distinct CDR3 sequences, less than 45% seen once. The V gene is TRBV5-5, the J gene TRBJ1-1; D may be TRBD1 (5 bases). Source material: peripheral blood or thyroid tissue (not recorded which). The clonotype comes from an adult man with Graves' hyperthyroidism. For the CDR3, the DNA is TGTGCCAGCAGCCAACCCACAGGACTCTACACTGAAGCTTTCTTT. This codes for CASSQPTGLYTEAFF. Full variable domain (rest looked up from reference TRBV5-5 and TRBJ1-1): DAGVTQSPTHLIKTRGQQVTLRCSPISGHKSVSWYQQVLGQGPQFIFQYYEKEERGRGNFPDRFSARQFPNYSSELNVNALLLGDSALYLCASSQPTGLYTEAFFGQGTRLTVV.